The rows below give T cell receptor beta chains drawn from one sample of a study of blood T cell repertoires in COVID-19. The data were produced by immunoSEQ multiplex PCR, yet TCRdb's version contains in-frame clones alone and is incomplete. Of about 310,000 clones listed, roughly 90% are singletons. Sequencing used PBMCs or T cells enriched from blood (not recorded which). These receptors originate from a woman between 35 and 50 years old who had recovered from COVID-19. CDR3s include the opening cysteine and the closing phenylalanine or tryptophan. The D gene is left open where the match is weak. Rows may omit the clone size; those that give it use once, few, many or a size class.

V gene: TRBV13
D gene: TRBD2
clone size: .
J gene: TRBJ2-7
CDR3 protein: CATLRAMLAGAREQYF
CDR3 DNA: TGTGCCACCTTACGGGCCATGCTAGCGGGGGCTAGAGAGCAGTACTTC

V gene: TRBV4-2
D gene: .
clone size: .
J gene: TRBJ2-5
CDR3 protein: CASSLGAEKETQYF
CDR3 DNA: TGTGCCAGCAGCCTAGGGGCAGAGAAAGAGACCCAGTACTTC

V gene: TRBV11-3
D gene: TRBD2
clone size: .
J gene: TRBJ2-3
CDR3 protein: CASRSAGGPRDTQYF
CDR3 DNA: TGTGCCAGCAGGAGTGCGGGAGGGCCAAGGGATACGCAGTATTTT

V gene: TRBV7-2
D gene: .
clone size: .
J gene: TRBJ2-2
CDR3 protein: CASSSLTGELFF
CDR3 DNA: TGTGCCAGCAGCTCCCTCACCGGGGAGCTGTTTTTT

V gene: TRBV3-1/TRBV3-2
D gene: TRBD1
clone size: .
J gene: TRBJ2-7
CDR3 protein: CASSNAPDRDEQYF
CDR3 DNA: TGTGCCAGCAGCAACGCCCCGGACAGGGACGAGCAGTACTTC

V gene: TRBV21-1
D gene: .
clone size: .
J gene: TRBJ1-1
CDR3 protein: CASGNRGGLNTEAFF
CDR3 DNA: TGTGCCAGCGGTAACAGGGGGGGATTGAACACTGAAGCTTTCTTT

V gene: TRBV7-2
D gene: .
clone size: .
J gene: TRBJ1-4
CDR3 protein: CASSLSRREKLFF
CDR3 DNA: TGTGCCAGCAGCTTATCTAGGAGGGAAAAACTGTTTTTT

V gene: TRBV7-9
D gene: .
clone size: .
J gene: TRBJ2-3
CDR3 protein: CASSPGLDTFTQYF
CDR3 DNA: TGTGCCAGCAGCCCGGGACTCGATACCTTTACGCAGTATTTT

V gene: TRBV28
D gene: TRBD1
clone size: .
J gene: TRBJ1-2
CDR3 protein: CASKVSDRGNGYTF
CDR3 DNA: TGTGCCAGCAAGGTTTCTGACAGGGGGAATGGCTACACCTTC

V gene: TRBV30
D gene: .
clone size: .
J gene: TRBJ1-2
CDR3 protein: CAWSVLGLYGYTF
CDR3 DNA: TGTGCCTGGAGTGTACTTGGGCTCTATGGCTACACCTTC

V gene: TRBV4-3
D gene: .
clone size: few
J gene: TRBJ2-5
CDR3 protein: CASSQGTRGVETQYF
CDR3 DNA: TGCGCCAGCAGCCAGGGGACACGGGGCGTAGAGACCCAGTACTTC

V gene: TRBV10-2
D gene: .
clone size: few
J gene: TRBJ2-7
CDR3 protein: CASSQPPGVSYEQYF
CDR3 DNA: TGCGCCAGCAGTCAACCCCCGGGAGTATCCTACGAGCAGTACTTC

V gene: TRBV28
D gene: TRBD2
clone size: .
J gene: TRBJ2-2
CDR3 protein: CASGLAGANTGELFF
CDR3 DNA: TGTGCCAGCGGGCTAGCGGGGGCGAACACCGGGGAGCTGTTTTTT

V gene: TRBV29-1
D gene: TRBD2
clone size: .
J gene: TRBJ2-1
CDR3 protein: CSVLSSGRARGGNEQFF
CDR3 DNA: TGCAGCGTTCTATCTAGCGGGAGGGCCCGGGGAGGCAATGAGCAGTTCTTC

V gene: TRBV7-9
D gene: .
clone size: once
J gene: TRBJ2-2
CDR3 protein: CASSVGSSVFTGELFF
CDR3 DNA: TGTGCCAGCTCCGTCGGGAGTAGCGTCTTCACCGGGGAGCTGTTTTTT

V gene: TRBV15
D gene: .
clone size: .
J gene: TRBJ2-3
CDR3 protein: CATSRTPGWGADTQYF
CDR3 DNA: TGTGCCACCAGCAGAACGCCAGGATGGGGGGCAGATACGCAGTATTTT

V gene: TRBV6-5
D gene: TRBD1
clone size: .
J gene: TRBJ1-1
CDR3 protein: CASSTAGTDTEAFF
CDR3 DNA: TGTGCCAGCAGTACCGCCGGGACAGACACTGAAGCTTTCTTT

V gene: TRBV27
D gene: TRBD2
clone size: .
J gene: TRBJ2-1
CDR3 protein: CASSLGTSAYNEQFF
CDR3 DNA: TGTGCCAGCAGTTTAGGTACTAGCGCTTACAATGAGCAGTTCTTC

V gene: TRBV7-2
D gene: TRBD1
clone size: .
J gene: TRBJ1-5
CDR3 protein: CASQPGGMFQPQHF
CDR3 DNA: TGTGCCAGCCAACCAGGGGGGATGTTTCAGCCCCAGCATTTT

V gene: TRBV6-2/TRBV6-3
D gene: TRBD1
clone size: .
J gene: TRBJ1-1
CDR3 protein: CASSYLRTGGTEAFF
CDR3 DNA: TGTGCCAGCAGTTACCTGAGGACAGGGGGCACTGAAGCTTTCTTT

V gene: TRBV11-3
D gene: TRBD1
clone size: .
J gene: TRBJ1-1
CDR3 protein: CASKGTGKAFF
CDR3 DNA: TGTGCCAGCAAAGGGACAGGGAAAGCTTTCTTT

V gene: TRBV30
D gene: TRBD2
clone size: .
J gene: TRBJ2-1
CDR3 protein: CAWSSGTSGYNEQFF
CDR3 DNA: TGTGCCTGGAGTTCCGGGACTAGCGGATACAATGAGCAGTTCTTC

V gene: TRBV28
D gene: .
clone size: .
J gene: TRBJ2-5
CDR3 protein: CASSFGQARETQYF
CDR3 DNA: TGTGCCAGCAGTTTTGGCCAGGCCAGGGAGACCCAGTACTTC

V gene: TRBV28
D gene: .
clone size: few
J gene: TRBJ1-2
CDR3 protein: CASSFTGNGYTF
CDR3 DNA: TGTGCCAGCAGTTTCACAGGGAACGGCTACACCTTC

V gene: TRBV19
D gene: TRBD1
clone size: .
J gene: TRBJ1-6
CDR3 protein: CASSMTSSTGTYNSPLHF
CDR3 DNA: TGTGCCAGTAGTATGACCTCCTCGACAGGGACCTATAATTCACCCCTCCACTTT

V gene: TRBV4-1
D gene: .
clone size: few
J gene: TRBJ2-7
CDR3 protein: CASSQDSESDSYEQYF
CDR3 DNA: TGCGCCAGCAGCCAAGATTCGGAGTCGGACTCCTACGAGCAGTACTTC

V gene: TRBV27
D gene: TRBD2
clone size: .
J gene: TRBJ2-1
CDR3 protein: CASSLRLAGWGNEQFF
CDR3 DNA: TGTGCCAGCAGTTTAAGGCTAGCGGGATGGGGCAATGAGCAGTTCTTC

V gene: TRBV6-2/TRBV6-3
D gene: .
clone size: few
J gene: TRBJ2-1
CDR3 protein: CASSFTLGGGTDEQFF
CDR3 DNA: TGTGCCAGCAGTTTTACCCTCGGCGGGGGGACAGATGAGCAGTTCTTC

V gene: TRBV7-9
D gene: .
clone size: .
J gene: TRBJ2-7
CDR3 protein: CASSLADRYSYEQYF
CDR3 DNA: TGTGCCAGCAGCTTAGCCGACAGGTACTCCTACGAGCAGTACTTC

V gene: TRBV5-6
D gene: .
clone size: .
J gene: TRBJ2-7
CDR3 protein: CASSSRPGSYEQYF
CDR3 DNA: TGTGCCAGCAGCTCTCGCCCAGGCTCCTACGAGCAGTACTTC

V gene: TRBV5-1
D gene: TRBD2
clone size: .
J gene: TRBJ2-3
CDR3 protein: CASSTLAGELNTQYF
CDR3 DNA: TGCGCCAGCAGCACATTAGCGGGAGAGCTTAATACGCAGTATTTT

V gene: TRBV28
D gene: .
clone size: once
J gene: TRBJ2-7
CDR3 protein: CASSRVGVRQGFPYEQYF
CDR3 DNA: TGTGCCAGCAGTCGGGTTGGGGTGCGCCAGGGTTTTCCCTACGAGCAGTACTTC